These T cell receptor beta chains were read from a single sample in a study of cytomegalovirus exposure and HLA in healthy donors. Produced via immunoSEQ multiplex PCR; TCRdb's table is partial and in-frame only. The table lists about 130,000 clones, 75% of them singletons. The sample was PBMCs. All receptors come from a woman aged 50 to 60 in good health and CMV-seronegative. Each CDR3 is given with its conserved first and last residue. D genes are given only for firm matches. The size entry is marked missing in some rows and otherwise reads once, few, many or a size class.

TRBD1 | - | TRBJ2-7 | TRBV10-3 | CAISFGTGGYEQYF | TGTGCCATCAGCTTTGGGACAGGGGGGTACGAGCAGTACTTC
- | few | TRBJ2-6 | TRBV19 | CASSGGPGANVLTF | TGTGCCAGTAGTGGCGGTCCTGGGGCCAACGTCCTGACTTTC
- | - | TRBJ1-2 | TRBV6-6 | CASSRNEGGYTF | TGTGCCAGCAGCAGAAACGAGGGTGGCTACACCTTC
TRBD2 | - | TRBJ2-1 | TRBV7-2 | CASSLGGTSGMPNEQFF | TGTGCCAGCAGCTTAGGGGGCACTAGCGGGATGCCGAATGAGCAGTTCTTC
- | - | TRBJ1-2 | TRBV5-1 | CASTSPGSNYGYTF | TGCGCCAGCACGTCCCCAGGGTCTAACTATGGCTACACCTTC
- | - | TRBJ1-2 | TRBV4-3 | CASSATGTFYGYTF | TGCGCCAGCAGCGCCACCGGGACATTCTATGGCTACACCTTC
- | - | TRBJ1-2 | TRBV28 | CASRLPGGGGYTF | TGTGCCAGCCGACTGCCGGGGGGCGGTGGCTACACCTTC
TRBD1 | - | TRBJ2-1 | TRBV27 | CASSSGQGRGEQFF | TGTGCCAGCAGTTCCGGACAGGGCAGGGGTGAGCAGTTCTTC
TRBD2 | once | TRBJ2-5 | TRBV7-2 | CASSLGLAGYQETQYF | TGTGCCAGCAGTCTAGGCCTAGCGGGATACCAAGAGACCCAGTACTTC
- | - | TRBJ2-3 | TRBV5-1 | CASIRNPGLPGSDTDTQYF | TGCGCCAGCATTCGTAACCCCGGTTTGCCAGGGTCTGACACAGATACGCAGTATTTT
TRBD1 | - | TRBJ1-6 | TRBV30 | CAGIPPNRGRNSPLHF | TGTGCCGGGATACCCCCGAACAGGGGGCGAAATTCACCCCTCCACTTT
- | - | TRBJ2-1 | TRBV4-1 | CASSQDYVAGRKRYNEQFF | TGCGCCAGCAGCCAAGACTATGTCGCGGGACGCAAACGCTACAATGAGCAGTTCTTC
TRBD2 | - | TRBJ2-1 | TRBV7-9 | CASTHFAGDNEQFF | TGTGCCAGCACCCACTTCGCGGGAGACAATGAGCAGTTCTTC
- | - | TRBJ2-3 | TRBV29-1 | CSVEARAKSTDTQYF | TGCAGCGTTGAAGCCAGGGCTAAAAGCACAGATACGCAGTATTTT
TRBD1 | - | TRBJ1-4 | TRBV11-2 | CASSSRDRERLFF | TGTGCCAGCAGCTCCCGGGACAGGGAGAGACTGTTTTTT
- | few | TRBJ1-5 | TRBV27 | CASSLAAYSNQPQHF | TGTGCCAGCAGTTTGGCGGCATATAGCAATCAGCCCCAGCATTTT
- | few | TRBJ2-2 | TRBV18 | CASAANTGELFF | TGTGCCAGCGCGGCGAACACCGGGGAGCTGTTTTTT
- | - | TRBJ2-2 | TRBV10-1 | CASSERPGLGSSGELFF | TGCGCCAGCAGTGAGAGACCAGGGCTAGGTTCATCCGGGGAGCTGTTTTTT
- | - | TRBJ2-7 | TRBV7-9 | CSSSTDSYEQYF | TGTTCCAGCAGCACGGACAGCTACGAGCAGTACTTC
- | - | TRBJ2-3 | TRBV13 | CASSPWPGTDTQYF | TGTGCCAGCAGCCCTTGGCCTGGCACAGATACGCAGTATTTT
TRBD1 | - | TRBJ1-5 | TRBV28 | CASIPGPGGIQPQHF | TGTGCCAGCATCCCGGGGCCAGGGGGGATTCAGCCCCAGCATTTT
TRBD2 | - | TRBJ2-3 | TRBV12-5 | CASATRPASGRAVDTQYF | TGTGCTAGTGCCACTCGTCCGGCTAGCGGGAGGGCCGTAGATACGCAGTATTTT
TRBD2 | - | TRBJ2-7 | TRBV18 | CASSPGLAGGIYEQYF | TGTGCCAGCTCACCGGGACTAGCGGGAGGGATATACGAGCAGTACTTC
- | once | TRBJ2-7 | TRBV7-9 | CASSRSDRFGSYEQYF | TGTGCCAGCAGCAGAAGCGACAGGTTTGGATCCTACGAGCAGTACTTC
TRBD2 | - | TRBJ2-1 | TRBV30 | CAWSKTGTSGTRYNEQFF | TGTGCCTGGAGTAAAACCGGGACTAGCGGGACCCGATACAATGAGCAGTTCTTC
TRBD2 | - | TRBJ2-7 | TRBV18 | CASSPLKAGVRYEQYF | TGTGCCAGCTCACCACTGAAAGCGGGAGTAAGGTACGAGCAGTACTTC
- | once | TRBJ2-3 | TRBV19 | CASSISTSPGDTQYF | TGTGCCAGTAGTATTTCTACATCACCGGGAGATACGCAGTATTTT
- | once | TRBJ2-7 | TRBV5-1 | CASSLDDSPEQYF | TGCGCCAGCAGCTTGGACGACTCCCCAGAGCAGTACTTC
TRBD1 | - | TRBJ2-7 | TRBV7-6 | CASSTTGALAEQYF | TGTGCCAGCAGTACAACAGGGGCGCTAGCCGAGCAGTACTTC
TRBD2 | - | TRBJ2-5 | TRBV7-6 | CASSLARSSGSVGETQYF | TGTGCCAGCAGCTTAGCGCGTTCTAGCGGGAGTGTAGGAGAGACCCAGTACTTC
- | - | TRBJ2-5 | TRBV19 | CASSIELRLLGGETQYF | TGTGCCAGTAGTATAGAACTGCGACTTCTCGGCGGGGAGACCCAGTACTTC
- | - | TRBJ2-3 | TRBV6-5 | CASSYSNRDTQYF | TGTGCCAGCAGTTACTCGAATAGAGATACGCAGTATTTT
- | - | TRBJ2-1 | TRBV9 | CASSVAGQSWEQFF | TGTGCCAGCAGCGTAGCAGGTCAGTCCTGGGAGCAGTTCTTC
- | - | TRBJ1-5 | TRBV4-1 | CASSQEGAGSSNQPQHF | TGCGCCAGCAGCCAAGAAGGCGCAGGGTCTAGCAATCAGCCCCAGCATTTT
- | once | TRBJ2-1 | TRBV7-9 | CASSFRSSFSVTSYEQFF | TGTGCCAGCAGCTTCAGGTCCTCGTTCAGTGTGACGAGTTATGAGCAGTTCTTC
- | - | TRBJ2-7 | TRBV9 | CASSVDPSYHEQYF | TGTGCCAGCAGCGTAGATCCGAGCTATCACGAGCAGTACTTC
- | - | TRBJ2-1 | TRBV7-9 | CASSPGGFF | TGTGCCAGCAGCCCCGGGGGGTTCTTC
- | few | TRBJ2-3 | TRBV7-7 | CASSLRGLTDTQYF | TGTGCCAGCAGCCTCAGGGGTCTCACAGATACGCAGTATTTT
- | - | TRBJ1-3 | TRBV6-5 | CASSYSPQGNTIYF | TGTGCCAGCAGTTATTCTCCGCAGGGAAACACCATATATTTT
TRBD1 | - | TRBJ2-3 | TRBV4-3 | CASSQGTGGEDTQYF | TGCGCCAGCAGCCAAGGGACAGGGGGCGAAGATACGCAGTATTTT
- | - | TRBJ1-6 | TRBV4-3 | CASSQDQGIKNSPLHF | TGCGCCAGCAGCCAAGATCAGGGGATAAAGAATTCACCCCTCCACTTT
- | - | TRBJ2-2 | TRBV18 | CASSPLNSGSGELFF | TGTGCCAGCTCACCTCTCAATAGCGGTTCTGGGGAGCTGTTTTTT
- | - | TRBJ2-2 | TRBV4-3 | CASSQEEGLVIAGELFF | TGCGCCAGCAGCCAAGAAGAGGGTCTAGTCATCGCCGGGGAGCTGTTTTTT
- | - | TRBJ2-5 | TRBV11-3 | CASSLDGGSQETQYF | TGTGCCAGCAGCTTAGATGGTGGCAGTCAAGAGACCCAGTACTTC
- | - | TRBJ1-1 | TRBV28 | CASSLFGVNTEAFF | TGTGCCAGCAGTTTATTCGGTGTGAACACTGAAGCTTTCTTT
- | - | TRBJ1-2 | TRBV9 | CASSTSGDGYTF | TGTGCCAGCAGCACCTCAGGGGACGGCTACACCTTC
- | - | TRBJ2-1 | TRBV27 | CASSLWDAGTYEQFF | TGTGCCAGCAGTTTATGGGATGCGGGAACCTATGAGCAGTTCTTC
- | few | TRBJ2-1 | TRBV30 | CACDRTYNEQFF | TGTGCCTGCGACAGGACCTACAATGAGCAGTTCTTC
TRBD1 | - | TRBJ2-2 | TRBV4-1 | CASSQGTWTGRRNTGELFF | TGCGCCAGCAGCCAAGGGACCTGGACAGGGCGGAGGAACACCGGGGAGCTGTTTTTT
TRBD1 | - | TRBJ1-1 | TRBV6-5 | CASRQGAGAFF | TGTGCCAGCAGGCAGGGGGCGGGGGCTTTCTTT
- | - | TRBJ1-5 | TRBV28 | CASSFGQSNQPQHF | TGTGCCAGCAGTTTTGGGCAGAGCAATCAGCCCCAGCATTTT
TRBD2 | few | TRBJ2-2 | TRBV4-2 | CASSFGGGPAGELFF | TGTGCCAGCAGCTTTGGGGGAGGGCCCGCCGGGGAGCTGTTTTTT
- | - | TRBJ2-6 | TRBV7-9 | CSSSSTGANVLTF | TGTTCCAGCAGCTCCACTGGGGCCAACGTCCTGACTTTC
TRBD1 | - | TRBJ2-1 | TRBV15 | CATSRDQGANYNEQFF | TGTGCCACCAGCAGAGATCAGGGGGCTAACTACAATGAGCAGTTCTTC
TRBD1 | - | TRBJ1-6 | TRBV10-2 | CASSETSDRGRTPLHF | TGCGCCAGCAGTGAAACCTCCGACAGGGGGAGAACACCCCTCCACTTT
TRBD1 | - | TRBJ1-5 | TRBV2 | CASDGQGATSEPQHF | TGTGCCAGCGACGGACAGGGGGCCACTTCAGAGCCCCAGCATTTT
TRBD1 | - | TRBJ2-1 | TRBV9 | CASSTGQGSGGEQFF | TGTGCCAGCAGCACCGGACAGGGGAGCGGCGGAGAGCAGTTCTTC
- | - | TRBJ1-3 | TRBV27 | CASSPSRSFSGNTIYF | TGTGCCAGCAGTCCATCTCGGAGCTTCTCTGGAAACACCATATATTTT